The source of this T cell receptor (beta chain) is a study of T cells in localized non-small cell lung cancer (dated by TCRdb to 2018 to 2020). Broadly, across the study: The study analyzed T cell repertoires of 200 to 300 early-stage NSCLC patients, comparing tumors and uninvolved tumor-adjacent lungs. The cohort was made up of under 250 treatment-naive NSCLC patients whose localized lung tumors had been resected. Of the NSCLC patients, fewer than 150 were male and roughly 100 were female, and the mean age was around 70 years. Overall results and qualifications from the work: Since the design was exploratory, TCR variables were selected using unadjusted p-values with no false-discovery rate correction. Uninvolved tumor-adjacent lung showed the highest T cell clonality, higher than tumor, which suggests more focused antigenic responses in the adjacent lung. Higher T cell density in blood was associated with longer overall survival, whereas higher clonality in adjacent lung was associated with shorter survival. Because multi-region tumor sequencing was not done, intratumor heterogeneity could not be ruled out. A median of 57 of the top 100 tumor clones turned up in the paired uninvolved adjacent lung, and roughly 28 of those clones also ranked among the top 100 of that same adjacent lung.

The junction shows trimming of 5 bases on V and 6 bases on J, and the gene matches do not reach 4 bases of it. CDR1 and CDR2 were assigned from the germline V gene (reference sequence) as LNHDA and SQIVND. The cysteine opens and the phenylalanine closes a CDR3 of 14 amino acids. Just CDR3 DNA is preserved here, 42 bases in frame from base 1. At diagnosis, tumor, uninvolved tumor-adjacent lung and peripheral blood were collected and then preserved as a mix of FFPE and fresh-frozen material. Blood samples were analyzed as peripheral blood mononuclear cells for TCR repertoire profiling. With respect to this clone: Its antigen is unknown. Within one base of it there is no much larger clone, and no base qualities were kept.

The immunoSEQ Assay was used to sequence TCR beta CDR3 regions from DNA. As for the original processing: To compute T cell density, TCR beta template counts were normalized to usable DNA, which was estimated by amplifying housekeeping genes. Using the preseqR package, richness was estimated by extrapolating to 120,000 templates for tissue samples and 400,000 templates for PBMC samples. Clonality was calculated as one minus Pielou's evenness. Tissue-enriched TCRs were identified through differential abundance testing performed on productive amino-acid clonotypes, with a minimum total count of 5 and an alpha of 0.1. The Jaccard Index and the Morisita Overlap Index were used to measure how much the repertoires overlapped between compartments. GLIPH clustered TCR beta CDR3s with public tetramer-defined viral CDR3s; viral motifs required at least three viral sequences plus V-gene enrichment. TCRdb mirrors the immuneACCESS table, restricted to in-frame sequences. Some clones are absent from its copies; in checked studies, under half trace to an unresolved V gene, and the reason for the others is unknown. V, J and clone size reflect that table, while D and trimming were determined from the DNA. Counted in this sample were tens of thousands of clones; about 88% of them appeared once. Approximately 30% of the sample is taken by the ten largest.

The sample in question was peripheral blood, obtained before any cancer treatment. This TCR was sampled from a male donor older than 55 with stage I squamous cell lung carcinoma. The chain is assembled from TRBV19 and TRBJ1-6; 7 central nucleotides agree with TRBD1. The nucleotides read TGTGCCAGTAGTCCGGGACAGAGTAATTCACCCCTCCACTTT. Its product reads: CASSPGQSNSPLHF.